Sequencing of this T cell receptor (beta chain) was carried out in a study of shared clonotypes between healthy human individuals. General observations from the study: Among donors, clonotype sharing was expected to be affected by sequencing depth. Rarefaction indicated that sorted-subset sequencing remained incomplete although depth was large.

This clone was picked up one time. The antigen is undetermined. Trimming took 4 bases from V and 5 from J, leaving 16 bases between them. Germline V gene data show CDR1 as SGHRS and CDR2 as YFSETQ. The CDR3 has 15 residues. The method was immunoSEQ multiplex PCR; TCRdb's version includes in-frame clones alone and lacks a portion of them. This table holds just over 2,000,000 clones, over 85% found once. The specimen was naive CD4+ T cells sorted from blood. The subset here: CD45RA+ positively selected. This clonotype was obtained from a man younger than 35 in good health. This chain connects TRBV5-1 to TRBJ1-3, with D unresolved. The DNA of the CDR3 is TGCGCCAGCAGCCTTACCCCTAGGGAGAGAAACACCATATATTTT. This translates into CASSLTPRERNTIYF. Using reference TRBV5-1 and TRBJ1-3 for the parts outside the CDR3, the full variable domain is KAGVTQTPRYLIKTRGQQVTLSCSPISGHRSVSWYQQTPGQGLQFLFEYFSETQRNKGNFPGRFSGRQFSNSRSEMNVSTLELGDSALYLCASSLTPRERNTIYFGEGSWLTVV.